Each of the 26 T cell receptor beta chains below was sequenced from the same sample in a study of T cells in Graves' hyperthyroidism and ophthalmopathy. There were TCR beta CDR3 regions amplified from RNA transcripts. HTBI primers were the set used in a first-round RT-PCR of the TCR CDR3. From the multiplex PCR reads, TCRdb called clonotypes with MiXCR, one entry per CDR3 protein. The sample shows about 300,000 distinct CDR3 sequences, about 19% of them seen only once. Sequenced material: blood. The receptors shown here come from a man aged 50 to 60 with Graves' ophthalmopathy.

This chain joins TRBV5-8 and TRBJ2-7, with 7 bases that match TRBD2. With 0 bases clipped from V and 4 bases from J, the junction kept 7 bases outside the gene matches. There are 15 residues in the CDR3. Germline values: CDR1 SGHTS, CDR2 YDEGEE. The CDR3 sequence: CASSLAGGSQYEQYF. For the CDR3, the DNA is TGTGCCAGCAGCTTGGCCGGGGGGAGCCAATACGAGCAGTACTTC.

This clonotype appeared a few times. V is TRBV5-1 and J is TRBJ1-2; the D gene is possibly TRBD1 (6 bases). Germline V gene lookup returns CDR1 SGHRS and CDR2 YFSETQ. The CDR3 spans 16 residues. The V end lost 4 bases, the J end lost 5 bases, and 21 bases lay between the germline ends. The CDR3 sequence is CASSPLSRQASYGYTF. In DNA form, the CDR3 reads TGCGCCAGCAGCCCCTTATCGAGACAGGCCTCTTATGGCTACACCTTC.

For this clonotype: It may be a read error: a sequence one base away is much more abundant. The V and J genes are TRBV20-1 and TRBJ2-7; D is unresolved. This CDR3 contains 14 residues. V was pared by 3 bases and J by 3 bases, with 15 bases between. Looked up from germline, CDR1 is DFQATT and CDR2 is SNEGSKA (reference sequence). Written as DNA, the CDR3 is TGCAGTGCTAGCAGTGAGCAGTCTTACTACGAGCAGTACTTC. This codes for CSASSEQSYYEQYF.

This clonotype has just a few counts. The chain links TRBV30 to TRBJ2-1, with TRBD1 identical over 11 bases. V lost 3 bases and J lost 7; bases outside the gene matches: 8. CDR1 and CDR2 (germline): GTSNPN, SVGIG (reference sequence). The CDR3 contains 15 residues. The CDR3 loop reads CAWRRGQGAPNEQFF. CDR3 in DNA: TGTGCCTGGAGGCGCGGACAGGGGGCGCCTAATGAGCAGTTCTTC.

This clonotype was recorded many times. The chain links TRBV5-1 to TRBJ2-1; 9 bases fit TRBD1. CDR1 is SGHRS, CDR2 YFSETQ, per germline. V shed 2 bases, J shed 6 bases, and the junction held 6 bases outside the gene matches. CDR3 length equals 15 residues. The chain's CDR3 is CASSFPDRGGNEQFF. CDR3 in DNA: TGCGCCAGCAGCTTCCCGGACAGGGGCGGCAATGAGCAGTTCTTC. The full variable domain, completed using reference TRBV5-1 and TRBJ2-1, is KAGVTQTPRYLIKTRGQQVTLSCSPISGHRSVSWYQQTPGQGLQFLFEYFSETQRNKGNFPGRFSGRQFSNSRSEMNVSTLELGDSALYLCASSFPDRGGNEQFFGPGTRLTVL.

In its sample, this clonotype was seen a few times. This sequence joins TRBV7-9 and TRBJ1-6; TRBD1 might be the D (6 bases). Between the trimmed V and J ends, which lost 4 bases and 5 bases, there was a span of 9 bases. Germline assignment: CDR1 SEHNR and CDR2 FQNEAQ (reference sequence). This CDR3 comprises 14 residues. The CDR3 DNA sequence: TGTGCCAGCAGCTCGGACAGCAATAATTCACCCCTCCACTTT. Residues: CASSSDSNNSPLHF.

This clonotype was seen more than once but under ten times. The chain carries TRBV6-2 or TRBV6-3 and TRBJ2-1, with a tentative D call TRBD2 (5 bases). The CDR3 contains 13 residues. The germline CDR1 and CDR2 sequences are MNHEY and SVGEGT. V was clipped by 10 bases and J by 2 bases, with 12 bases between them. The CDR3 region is CATKDGAYNEQFF. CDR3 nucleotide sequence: TGTGCCACCAAGGACGGGGCCTACAATGAGCAGTTCTTC.

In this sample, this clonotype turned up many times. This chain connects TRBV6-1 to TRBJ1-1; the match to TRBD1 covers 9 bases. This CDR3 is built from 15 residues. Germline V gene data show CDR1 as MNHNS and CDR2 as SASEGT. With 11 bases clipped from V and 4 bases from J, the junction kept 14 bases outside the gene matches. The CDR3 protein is CASPRGGTGTTEAFF. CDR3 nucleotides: TGTGCCTCTCCCCGAGGGGGGACAGGGACCACTGAAGCTTTCTTT.

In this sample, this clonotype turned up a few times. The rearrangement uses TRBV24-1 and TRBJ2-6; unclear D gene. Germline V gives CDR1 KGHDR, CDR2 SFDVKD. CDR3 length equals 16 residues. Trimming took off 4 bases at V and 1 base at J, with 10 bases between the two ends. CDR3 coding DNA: TGTGCCACCAGTGACCCATTAACTTCTGGGGCCAACGTCCTGACTTTC. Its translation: CATSDPLTSGANVLTF.

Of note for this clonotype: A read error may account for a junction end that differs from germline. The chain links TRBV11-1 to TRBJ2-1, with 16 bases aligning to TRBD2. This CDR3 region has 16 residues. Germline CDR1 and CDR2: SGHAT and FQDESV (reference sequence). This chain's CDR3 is CASSGTSGRAYHEQFF. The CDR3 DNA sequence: TGTGCCAGCAGTGGGACTAGCGGGAGGGCCTACCATGAGCAGTTCTTC.

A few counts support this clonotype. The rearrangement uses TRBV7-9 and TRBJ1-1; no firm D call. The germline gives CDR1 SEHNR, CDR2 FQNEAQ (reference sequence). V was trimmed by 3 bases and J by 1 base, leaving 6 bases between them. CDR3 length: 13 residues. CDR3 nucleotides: TGTGCCAGCAGCTTGAGGCCGAACACTGAAGCTTTCTTT. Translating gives CASSLRPNTEAFF.

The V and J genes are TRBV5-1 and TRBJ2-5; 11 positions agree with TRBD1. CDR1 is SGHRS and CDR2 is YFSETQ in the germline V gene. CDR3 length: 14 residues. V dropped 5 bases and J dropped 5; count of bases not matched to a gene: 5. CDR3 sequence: CASSYGQGAETQYF. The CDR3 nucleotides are TGCGCCAGCAGTTACGGACAGGGGGCGGAGACCCAGTACTTC.

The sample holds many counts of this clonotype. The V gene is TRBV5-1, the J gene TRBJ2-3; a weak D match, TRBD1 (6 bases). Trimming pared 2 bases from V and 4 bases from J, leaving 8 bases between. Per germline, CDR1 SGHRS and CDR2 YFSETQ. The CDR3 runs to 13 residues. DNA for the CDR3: TGCGCCAGCAGCTTTCAGGGGTCAGATACGCAGTATTTT. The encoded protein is CASSFQGSDTQYF.

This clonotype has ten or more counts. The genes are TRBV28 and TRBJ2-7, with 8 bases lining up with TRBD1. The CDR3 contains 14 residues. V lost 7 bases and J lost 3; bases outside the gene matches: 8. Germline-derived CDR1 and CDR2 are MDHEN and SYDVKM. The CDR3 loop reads CASIPGQDLYEQYF. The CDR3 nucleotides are TGTGCCAGCATCCCGGGACAGGACCTCTACGAGCAGTACTTC.

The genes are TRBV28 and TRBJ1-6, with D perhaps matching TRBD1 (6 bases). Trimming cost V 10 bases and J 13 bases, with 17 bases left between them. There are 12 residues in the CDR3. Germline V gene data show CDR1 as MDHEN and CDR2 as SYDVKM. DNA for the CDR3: TGTGCCACCACCCCCCCGAGGGGGCCCCTCCACTTT. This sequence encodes CATTPPRGPLHF. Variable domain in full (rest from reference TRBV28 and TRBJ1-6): DVKVTQSSRYLVKRTGEKVFLECVQDMDHENMFWYRQDPGLGLRLIYFSYDVKMKEKGDIPEGYSVSREKKERFSLILESASTNQTSMYLCATTPPRGPLHFGNGTRLTVT.

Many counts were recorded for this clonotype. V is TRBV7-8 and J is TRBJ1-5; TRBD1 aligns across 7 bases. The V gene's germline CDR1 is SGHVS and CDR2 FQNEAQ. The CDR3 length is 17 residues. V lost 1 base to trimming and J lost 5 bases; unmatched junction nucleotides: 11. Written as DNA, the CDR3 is TGTGCCAGCAGCTTAGGCACAACAGGGGTATCGGATCAGCCCCAGCATTTT. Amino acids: CASSLGTTGVSDQPQHF.

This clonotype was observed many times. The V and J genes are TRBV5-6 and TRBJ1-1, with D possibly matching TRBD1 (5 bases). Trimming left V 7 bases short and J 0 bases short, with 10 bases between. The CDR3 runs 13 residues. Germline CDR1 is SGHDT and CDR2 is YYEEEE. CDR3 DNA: TGTGCCAGCTTGGGACGAATGAACACTGAAGCTTTCTTT. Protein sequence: CASLGRMNTEAFF.

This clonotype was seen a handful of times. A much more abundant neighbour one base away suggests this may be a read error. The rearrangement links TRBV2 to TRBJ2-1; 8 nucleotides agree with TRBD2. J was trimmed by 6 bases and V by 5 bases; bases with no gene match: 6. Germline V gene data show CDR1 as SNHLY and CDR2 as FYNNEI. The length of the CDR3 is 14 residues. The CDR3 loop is CASSWTSRGNEQFF. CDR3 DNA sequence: TGTGCCAGCAGTTGGACTAGCAGGGGCAATGAGCAGTTCTTC.

CDR3 sequence reads: CASSPGGRHEQYF. In DNA form, the CDR3 reads TGCGCCAGCAGCCCGGGAGGTCGCCACGAGCAGTACTTC. The genes are TRBV5-1 and TRBJ2-7, with 7 bases lining up with TRBD2. Losses at the gene ends were 4 bases for V and 5 bases for J; bases not matched to a gene: 6. CDR3 length: 13 amino acids. Germline lookup yields CDR1 SGHRS and CDR2 YFSETQ.

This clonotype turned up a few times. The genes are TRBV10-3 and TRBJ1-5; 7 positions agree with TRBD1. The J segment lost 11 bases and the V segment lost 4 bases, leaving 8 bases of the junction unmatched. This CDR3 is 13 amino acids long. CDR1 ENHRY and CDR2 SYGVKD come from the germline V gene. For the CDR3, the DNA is TGTGCCATCAGTGCAAACGACAGGGAGGCCCAGCATTTT. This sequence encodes CAISANDREAQHF.

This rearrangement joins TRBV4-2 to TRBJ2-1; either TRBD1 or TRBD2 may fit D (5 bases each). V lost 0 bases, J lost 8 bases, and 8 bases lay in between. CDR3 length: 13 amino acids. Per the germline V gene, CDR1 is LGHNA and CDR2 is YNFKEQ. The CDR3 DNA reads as TGTGCCAGCAGCCAAGATGGGGGACATGAGCAGTTCTTC. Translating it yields CASSQDGGHEQFF.

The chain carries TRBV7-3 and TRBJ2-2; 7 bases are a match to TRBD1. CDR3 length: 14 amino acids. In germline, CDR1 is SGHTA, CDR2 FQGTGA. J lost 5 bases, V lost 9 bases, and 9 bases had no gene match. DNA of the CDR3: TGTGCCAGTAGGAGACAGGGAAGGACCGGGGAGCTGTTTTTT. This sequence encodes CASRRQGRTGELFF. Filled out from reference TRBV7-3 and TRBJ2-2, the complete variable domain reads GAGVSQTPSNKVTEKGKYVELRCDPISGHTALYWYRQSLGQGPEFLIYFQGTGAADDSGLPNDRFFAVRPEGSVSTLKIQRTERGDSAVYLCASRRQGRTGELFFGEGSRLTVL.

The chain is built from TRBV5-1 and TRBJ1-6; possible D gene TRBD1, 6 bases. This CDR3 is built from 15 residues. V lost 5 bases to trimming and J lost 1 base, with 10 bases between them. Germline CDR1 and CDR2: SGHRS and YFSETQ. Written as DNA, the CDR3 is TGCGCCAGCAGACAAGGGGGATCCTATAATTCACCCCTCCACTTT. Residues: CASRQGGSYNSPLHF.

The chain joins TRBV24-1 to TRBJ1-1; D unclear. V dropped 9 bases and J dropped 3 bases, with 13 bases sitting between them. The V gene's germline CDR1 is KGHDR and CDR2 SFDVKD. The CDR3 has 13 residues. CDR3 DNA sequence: TGTGCCACCCGGTTGGGTGAGTACACTGAAGCTTTCTTT. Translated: CATRLGEYTEAFF.

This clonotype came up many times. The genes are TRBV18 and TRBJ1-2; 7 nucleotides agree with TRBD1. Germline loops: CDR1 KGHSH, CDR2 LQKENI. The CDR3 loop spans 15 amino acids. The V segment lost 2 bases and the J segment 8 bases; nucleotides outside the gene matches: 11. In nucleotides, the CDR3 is TGTGCCAGCTCACCAACCCCTCAGGGGGAGCGGGGCTACACCTTC. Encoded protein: CASSPTPQGERGYTF.

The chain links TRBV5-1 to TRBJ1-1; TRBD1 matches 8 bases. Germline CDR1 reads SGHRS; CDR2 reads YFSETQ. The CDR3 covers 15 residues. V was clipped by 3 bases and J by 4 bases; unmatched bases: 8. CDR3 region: CASSSSGGAITEAFF. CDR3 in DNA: TGCGCCAGCAGCTCATCAGGGGGCGCGATCACTGAAGCTTTCTTT.